Listed below are T cell receptor beta chains from one sample, sequenced in a study of blood T cell repertoires in COVID-19. TCRdb keeps only in-frame clones here, not all; method: immunoSEQ multiplex PCR. The sample has more than 200,000 clones; around 87% are singletons. Sequencing input: peripheral blood. These receptors all stem from a woman aged 60 to 75 with COVID-19, enrolled during active disease. The CDR3 runs from the conserved cysteine through the conserved F or W. The D gene is left open where the match is weak. Not all rows give a size; the values are once, few, many and, for expanded clones, a class.

D: TRBD2
V: TRBV27
size: -
J: TRBJ2-7
CDR3: CASSLSGSSYEQYF
DNA: TGTGCCAGCAGTTTAAGCGGGAGCTCCTACGAGCAGTACTTC

D: -
V: TRBV6-4
size: once
J: TRBJ1-1
CDR3: CASSRDFNTEAFF
DNA: TGTGCCAGCAGCAGGGACTTTAACACTGAAGCTTTCTTT

D: -
V: TRBV5-6
size: -
J: TRBJ2-3
CDR3: CASSLRQGTTDTQYF
DNA: TGTGCCAGCAGCTTGAGGCAGGGGACCACAGATACGCAGTATTTT

D: -
V: TRBV29-1
size: -
J: TRBJ2-2
CDR3: CSVEENRAGELFF
DNA: TGCAGCGTTGAGGAAAACCGGGCCGGGGAGCTGTTTTTT

D: TRBD2
V: TRBV6-1
size: -
J: TRBJ2-1
CDR3: CASSSPSGRANEQFF
DNA: TGTGCCAGCAGTTCACCTAGCGGGAGGGCCAATGAGCAGTTCTTC

D: -
V: TRBV5-1
size: -
J: TRBJ2-2
CDR3: CASSLKQGGGTGELFF
DNA: TGCGCCAGCAGCTTGAAGCAGGGCGGCGGCACCGGGGAGCTGTTTTTT

D: TRBD1
V: TRBV10-3
size: -
J: TRBJ1-1
CDR3: CAISESRQGTEAFF
DNA: TGTGCCATCAGTGAGTCGAGACAGGGCACTGAAGCTTTCTTT

D: -
V: TRBV12-3/TRBV12-4
size: -
J: TRBJ2-3
CDR3: CASSFADTQYF
DNA: TGTGCCAGCAGTTTCGCAGATACGCAGTATTTT

D: TRBD2
V: TRBV5-1
size: -
J: TRBJ2-5
CDR3: CASSLNSLAGIQETQYF
DNA: TGCGCCAGCAGCTTGAATAGTCTAGCGGGAATACAAGAGACCCAGTACTTC

D: -
V: TRBV11-2
size: -
J: TRBJ1-5
CDR3: CASSRDRGGNQPQHF
DNA: TGTGCCAGCAGCCGAGACCGAGGGGGAAATCAGCCCCAGCATTTT

D: -
V: TRBV28
size: -
J: TRBJ1-5
CDR3: CASSFGQPQHF
DNA: TGTGCCAGCAGTTTCGGTCAGCCCCAGCATTTT

D: TRBD2
V: TRBV14
size: -
J: TRBJ2-1
CDR3: CASSHELAGPYNEQFF
DNA: TGTGCCAGCAGCCATGAGCTAGCGGGACCCTACAATGAGCAGTTCTTC

D: -
V: TRBV28
size: -
J: TRBJ2-7
CDR3: CASSSPRGSALSYEQYF
DNA: TGTGCCAGCAGTTCACCCCGTGGTAGCGCCCTCTCCTACGAGCAGTACTTC

D: -
V: TRBV21-1
size: -
J: TRBJ1-5
CDR3: CATRREGQPQHF
DNA: TGTGCCACTCGCAGGGAAGGACAGCCCCAGCATTTT

D: TRBD1
V: TRBV11-3
size: -
J: TRBJ2-5
CDR3: CASSLRTGEQETQYF
DNA: TGTGCCAGCAGCTTACGTACAGGGGAACAAGAGACCCAGTACTTC

D: TRBD2
V: TRBV5-1
size: -
J: TRBJ2-2
CDR3: CASRLAGTGELFF
DNA: TGCGCCAGCCGACTAGCGGGCACCGGGGAGCTGTTTTTT

D: TRBD1
V: TRBV6-5
size: -
J: TRBJ2-7
CDR3: CASSYRRDRGYEQYF
DNA: TGTGCCAGCAGTTACCGCCGGGACAGGGGCTACGAGCAGTACTTC

D: TRBD1
V: TRBV10-1
size: -
J: TRBJ1-5
CDR3: CASSDRGLLGNQPQHF
DNA: TGCGCCAGCAGTGATAGGGGGCTGTTGGGCAATCAGCCCCAGCATTTT